A single sample gave rise to the 9 T cell receptor beta chains below, sequenced in a study of blood T cell repertoires in COVID-19. Profiling relied on immunoSEQ multiplex PCR, and the TCRdb table lists in-frame clones only, not all of them. The table includes about 76,000 clones, about 86% detected once. The sequenced material came from peripheral blood. These receptors all come from a human donor in a cohort sampled during active COVID-19.

Here the CDR3 DNA reads TGTGCCAGCAGAGACAGGGGCGGTGAGCAGTTCTTC. Translation gives CASRDRGGEQFF. The chain combines TRBV9 with TRBJ2-1; 8 nucleotides line up with TRBD1. Per germline, CDR1 SGDLS and CDR2 YYNGEE. There are 12 residues in the CDR3. V was clipped by 5 bases and J by 9 bases; unmatched bases: 4.

The chain uses TRBV7-9 and TRBJ2-7; tentative D call: TRBD2 (5 bases). This CDR3 region has 16 residues. V lost 5 bases, J lost 7 bases, and 24 bases lay in between. Germline V gene data show CDR1 as SEHNR and CDR2 as FQNEAQ (reference sequence). CDR3 bases: TGTGCCAGCAGCCGGATAACGGAGAAACGGGGATATGAGCAGTACTTC. Its protein product is CASSRITEKRGYEQYF.

This chain uses TRBV5-6 with TRBJ2-5; 8 bases map to TRBD1. Trimming at V came to 1 base and at J to 5 bases, leaving 7 bases not matched to a gene. Germline values: CDR1 SGHDT, CDR2 YYEEEE. There are 15 residues in the CDR3. Here the CDR3 reads CASSLLRGRDETQYF. The CDR3 coding sequence is TGTGCCAGCAGCTTGCTCAGGGGGCGCGATGAGACCCAGTACTTC. Complete variable domain (other parts from reference TRBV5-6 and TRBJ2-5): DAGVTQSPTHLIKTRGQQVTLRCSPKSGHDTVSWYQQALGQGPQFIFQYYEEEERQRGNFPDRFSGHQFPNYSSELNVNALLLGDSALYLCASSLLRGRDETQYFGPGTRLLVL.

The chain links TRBV11-3 to TRBJ2-7; possibly TRBD2 for D (7 bases). CDR1 is SGHNT, CDR2 YENEEA, per germline. V lost 5 bases, J lost 2 bases, and 13 bases lay in between. CDR3 size: 14 residues. The CDR3 DNA is TGTGCCAGCAGCCGTGGGGGGGGGCCCTACGAGCAGTACTTC. This encodes CASSRGGGPYEQYF.

This clone has ten or more counts. The rearrangement links TRBV28 to TRBJ2-6, with TRBD1 matching 10 bases. J was trimmed by 2 bases and V by 7 bases; bases with no gene match: 8. The CDR3 is 17 amino acids. CDR1 is MDHEN, CDR2 SYDVKM, per germline. The CDR3: CASTQGQGRTGANVLTF. Written as DNA, the CDR3 is TGTGCCAGCACCCAGGGACAGGGGCGAACTGGGGCCAACGTCCTGACTTTC.

This rearrangement joins TRBV7-2 to TRBJ2-4, with a tentative D call TRBD1 (6 bases). The CDR3 has 14 amino acids. Germline loops: CDR1 SGHTA, CDR2 FQGNSA. The germline V and J ends were trimmed by 3 bases and 5 bases, with 11 bases remaining between them. CDR3 residues: CASSFGTPENIQYF. Here the CDR3 DNA reads TGTGCCAGCAGCTTCGGGACACCTGAAAACATTCAGTACTTC.

This clone was seen once. The chain has TRBV25-1 and TRBJ1-5, with 8 bases matching TRBD1. Trimming took 1 base from V and 9 from J; bases not matched to a gene: 17. This CDR3 is built from 18 residues. CDR1 is MGHDK and CDR2 is SYGVNS in the germline V gene. CDR3 coding DNA: TGTGCCAGCAGTGAATCGGACAGGGTAGGGGCACAATCGTTGCCCCAGCATTTT. This codes for CASSESDRVGAQSLPQHF.

The chain uses TRBV6-1 and TRBJ2-1; no reliable D call. Germline lookup yields CDR1 MNHNS and CDR2 SASEGT. Deletions cut 3 bases from V and 7 bases from J, with 10 bases between. The CDR3 runs to 13 residues. The CDR3 bases are TGTGCCAGCAGTGATATACAGTGGAATGAGCAGTTCTTC. Amino acids: CASSDIQWNEQFF.

J is TRBJ1-2 and V is TRBV25-1; D is uncertain. The germline V gene has CDR1 MGHDK and CDR2 SYGVNS. The V end was cut by 0 bases, the J end by 8 bases, with 4 bases between. The CDR3 length is 11 residues. CDR3 sequence: CASSEYEGYTF. In nucleotides, the CDR3 is TGTGCCAGCAGTGAATACGAGGGCTACACCTTC.